Listed below are T cell receptor beta chains from one sample, sequenced in a study of siplizumab effects on memory and regulatory T cells. Some clones are missing from TCRdb's copy, which holds only in-frame ones; the method was immunoSEQ multiplex PCR. The profile covers over 85,000 clones, with around nine tenths appearing a single time and 1.3% taken by the ten largest. Material for sequencing was CD4+ T cells sorted from blood. These TCRs come from a human donor in good health. Each CDR3 is given with its conserved first and last residue. A D gene is named only where the DNA matches it firmly. Size is omitted from some rows. Given values are once, few, many or a class for expanded clones.

J | V | size | D | DNA | CDR3
TRBJ2-5 | TRBV11-3 | - | TRBD2 | TGTGCCAGCAGCCCAGGACTAGCGGGACGGCAAGAGACCCAGTACTTC | CASSPGLAGRQETQYF
TRBJ2-7 | TRBV2 | - | - | TGTGCCAGCAGTGATCCGGGTAGCGAGCAGTACTTC | CASSDPGSEQYF
TRBJ1-2 | TRBV11-3 | - | - | TGTGCCAGCAGCTTACAAGGCCGGCTACACTTC | CASSLQGRLHF
TRBJ1-5 | TRBV7-9 | - | - | TGTGCCAGCAGCTTAGGGGACGGCGGTCAGCCCCAGCATTTT | CASSLGDGGQPQHF
TRBJ2-4 | TRBV4-2 | - | - | TGTGCCAGCAGCCAAGATGGGTCACAGTCAAAAAACATTCAGTACTTC | CASSQDGSQSKNIQYF
TRBJ2-1 | TRBV25-1 | - | TRBD2 | TGTGCCAGCAGTGATAGGGGTGCGGGACTAGCTTACAATGAGCAGTTCTTC | CASSDRGAGLAYNEQFF
TRBJ1-2 | TRBV11-2 | once | - | TGTGCCAGCAGCTTAGATCGGTCGACAAGGGTTGGCTACACCTTC | CASSLDRSTRVGYTF
TRBJ2-1 | TRBV5-1 | - | - | TGCGCCAGCAGCACGCGCGGCGTGAATGAGCAGTTCTTC | CASSTRGVNEQFF
TRBJ2-7 | TRBV6-1 | - | TRBD1 | TGTGCCAGCAGTGAGTCCGGGACAGGGTTACGCGAGCAGTACTTC | CASSESGTGLREQYF
TRBJ1-5 | TRBV18 | - | - | TGTGCCAGCTCATCCGACAGGAGCAATCAGCCCCAGCATTTT | CASSSDRSNQPQHF
TRBJ2-7 | TRBV11-2 | - | - | TGTGCCAGCCGACCCGGACAGAGGACTTACGAGCAGTACTTC | CASRPGQRTYEQYF
TRBJ1-4 | TRBV29-1 | - | - | TGCAGTGTTAAAATCATTGCAACTAATGAAAAACTGTTTTTT | CSVKIIATNEKLFF
TRBJ1-6 | TRBV2 | - | - | TGTGCCAGCACGGCGGCAGGCCGAAGTTATTCACCCCTCCACTTT | CASTAAGRSYSPLHF
TRBJ1-1 | TRBV27 | - | - | TGTGCCAGCAGTTTATTCTGGGGGAGGGGGAAAGAAGCTTTCTTT | CASSLFWGRGKEAFF
TRBJ2-1 | TRBV18 | - | - | TGTGCCAGCTCACCACCGAAAGATCTCCAGTTCTTC | CASSPPKDLQFF
TRBJ1-4 | TRBV5-1 | - | TRBD1 | TGCGCCAGCAGCCCGGACAGGGGGTCAACTAATGAAAAACTGTTTTTT | CASSPDRGSTNEKLFF
TRBJ2-3 | TRBV5-4 | - | - | TGTGCCAGCAGCGATGGGGATACGCAGTATTTT | CASSDGDTQYF
TRBJ1-1 | TRBV5-1 | - | - | TGCGCCAGCAGCTTGGAAGCCGGGGTGAACACTGAAGCTTTCTTT | CASSLEAGVNTEAFF
TRBJ1-5 | TRBV18 | - | TRBD1 | TGTGCCAGCTCACAGAGACAGGGGGAGATGGGCAATCAGCCCCAGCATTTT | CASSQRQGEMGNQPQHF
TRBJ1-1 | TRBV5-4 | - | - | TGTGCCAGCAGCTTGGGTGCAGGGGACACTGAAGCTTTCTTT | CASSLGAGDTEAFF
TRBJ2-7 | TRBV10-3 | - | TRBD2 | TGTGCCATCAGGGGGACTAGCGGGGGCACGTACGAGCAGTACTTC | CAIRGTSGGTYEQYF
TRBJ2-7 | TRBV6-5 | - | TRBD1 | TGTGCCAGCAATAATCACAGGGGGGAGGACGAGCAGTACTTC | CASNNHRGEDEQYF
TRBJ2-5 | TRBV2 | few | - | TGTGCCAGCACCATACAAGAGACCCAGTACTTC | CASTIQETQYF
TRBJ2-3 | TRBV5-1 | - | TRBD2 | TGCGCCAGCAGCCGGGGACTAAACACAGATACGCAGTATTTT | CASSRGLNTDTQYF
TRBJ1-2 | TRBV5-6 | - | - | TGTGCCAGCAGCTTTCCGTCTAGAGGCTATGGCTACACCTTC | CASSFPSRGYGYTF
TRBJ2-1 | TRBV5-8 | - | - | TGTGCCAGCAGCATGCTAGGGACCGGCAATGAGCAGTTCTTC | CASSMLGTGNEQFF
TRBJ2-5 | TRBV5-1 | - | TRBD1 | TGCGCCAGCAGCACCGGACAGGGGGCCATGGGAGAGACCCAGTACTTC | CASSTGQGAMGETQYF
TRBJ2-1 | TRBV29-1 | - | - | TGCAGCGGTGCCGACAATGAGCAGTTCTTC | CSGADNEQFF
TRBJ1-2 | TRBV2 | - | TRBD1 | TGTGCCAGCTCAACATCAGGGGGTGGTGGCTACACCTTC | CASSTSGGGGYTF
TRBJ1-1 | TRBV6-1 | - | TRBD1 | TGTGCCAGCTTCCTCCAGGGGGGCACTGAAGCTTTCTTT | CASFLQGGTEAFF
TRBJ2-1 | TRBV6-4 | - | - | TGTGCCAGCAGTGACTCGGGTCAGGGTAACAATGAGCAGTTCTTC | CASSDSGQGNNEQFF
TRBJ1-5 | TRBV7-9 | - | - | TGTGCCAGCAGCTCCTATAGCAATCAGCCCCAGCATTTT | CASSSYSNQPQHF
TRBJ2-7 | TRBV5-1 | once | TRBD2 | TGCGCCAGCAGCTTTCCCGGGACTAGCGCGAACGAGCAGTACTTC | CASSFPGTSANEQYF
TRBJ2-2 | TRBV10-3 | - | TRBD1 | TGTGCCATAACGGACAGGGGGGACACCGGGGAGCTGTTTTTT | CAITDRGDTGELFF
TRBJ1-2 | TRBV2 | - | TRBD1 | TGTGCCAGCAGTATCTCGGGACAGGGGGCAAATGGCTACACCTTC | CASSISGQGANGYTF
TRBJ2-7 | TRBV7-6 | once | - | TGTGCCAGCAGCCTCGAGGGGCGCCCCCGAGGCGAGCAGTACTTC | CASSLEGRPRGEQYF
TRBJ2-5 | TRBV20-1 | - | - | TGCGCTGGGGCAGGGGAAGAGACCCAGTACTTC | CAGAGEETQYF
TRBJ1-3 | TRBV7-6 | once | TRBD1 | TGTGCCAGCAGCTTAAGCCGGGACAGGGGTGGAAACACCATATATTTT | CASSLSRDRGGNTIYF
TRBJ2-5 | TRBV12-5 | - | TRBD1 | TGTGCTAGCGAACGAACCGGGACAGGGGACGAGACCCAGTACTTC | CASERTGTGDETQYF
TRBJ2-3 | TRBV7-2 | - | - | TGTGCCAGCAGCTTAAATAAAGGTGATACGCAGTATTTT | CASSLNKGDTQYF
TRBJ1-6 | TRBV2 | - | - | TGTGCCAGCAGATACGGGGGTTCATATAATTCACCCCTCCACTTT | CASRYGGSYNSPLHF
TRBJ2-3 | TRBV18 | - | - | TGTGCCAGCTCCCCGACTGCTAGCACAGATACGCAGTATTTT | CASSPTASTDTQYF
TRBJ1-1 | TRBV5-8 | once | - | TGTGCCAGCAGCTACATGGTCAAACGCCCTGAAGCTTTCTTT | CASSYMVKRPEAFF
TRBJ2-1 | TRBV7-7 | - | - | TGTGCTAGCAGCCCGGACTCGTACAATGAGCAGTTCTTC | CASSPDSYNEQFF
TRBJ1-5 | TRBV5-6 | - | - | TGTGCCAGCGGTGTAGCAGGGCTCAATCAGCCCCAGCATTTT | CASGVAGLNQPQHF
TRBJ1-1 | TRBV6-5 | once | TRBD1 | TGTGCCAGCAGTAATCCGGGACAGGGTGGCACTGAAGCTTTCTTT | CASSNPGQGGTEAFF
TRBJ1-5 | TRBV6-6 | - | - | TGTGCCAGCAATCCAACAAACTTCAATCAGCCCCAGCATTTT | CASNPTNFNQPQHF
TRBJ2-3 | TRBV6-5 | - | - | TGTGCCAGCAGTTACCTGAATACGCAGTATTTT | CASSYLNTQYF